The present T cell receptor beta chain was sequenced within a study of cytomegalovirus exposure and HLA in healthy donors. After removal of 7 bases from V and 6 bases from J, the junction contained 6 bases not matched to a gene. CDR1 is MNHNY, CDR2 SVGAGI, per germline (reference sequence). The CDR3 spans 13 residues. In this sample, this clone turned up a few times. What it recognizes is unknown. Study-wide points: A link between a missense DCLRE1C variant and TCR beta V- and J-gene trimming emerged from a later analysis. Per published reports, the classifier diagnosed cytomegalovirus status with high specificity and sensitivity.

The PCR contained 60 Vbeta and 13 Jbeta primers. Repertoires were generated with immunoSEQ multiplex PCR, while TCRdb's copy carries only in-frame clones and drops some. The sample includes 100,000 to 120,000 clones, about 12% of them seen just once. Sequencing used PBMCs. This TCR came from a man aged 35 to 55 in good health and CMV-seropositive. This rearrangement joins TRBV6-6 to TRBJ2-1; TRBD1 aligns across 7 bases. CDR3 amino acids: CASKGGAGNEQFF. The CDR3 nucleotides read TGTGCCAGCAAAGGGGGCGCTGGCAATGAGCAGTTCTTC.